The rows below give T cell receptor beta chains drawn from one sample of a study of cytomegalovirus exposure and HLA in healthy donors. TCRdb's copy holds only in-frame clones and misses some; the assay was immunoSEQ multiplex PCR. The repertoire holds about 120,000 clones, with over 65% as singletons. The sample consisted of PBMCs. All receptors derive from a woman aged 40 to 50 in good health and CMV-seronegative. Both conserved end residues are part of each CDR3. The D gene is left open where the match is weak. Size is stated for part of the rows, as once, few or many counts, or as a class when the clone is expanded.

V gene,D gene,clone size,J gene,CDR3 protein,CDR3 DNA
TRBV18,-,-,TRBJ1-5,CASSPASGEGQPQHF,TGTGCCAGCTCACCTGCGTCAGGGGAGGGTCAGCCCCAGCATTTT
TRBV7-9,TRBD2,-,TRBJ2-2,CASSTPTSGRGTGELFF,TGTGCCAGCAGCACGCCGACTAGCGGGAGAGGGACCGGGGAGCTGTTTTTT
TRBV18,TRBD1,-,TRBJ2-2,CASSPQQGRNTGELFF,TGTGCCAGCTCACCACAACAGGGGAGGAACACCGGGGAGCTGTTTTTT
TRBV28,TRBD2,-,TRBJ2-3,CASSSGGLAGGGDTQYF,TGTGCCAGCAGTTCCGGGGGACTAGCGGGAGGGGGAGATACGCAGTATTTT
TRBV28,TRBD1,few,TRBJ2-5,CASTPNRGHSKRTQYF,TGTGCCAGCACCCCTAACAGGGGCCACTCCAAGCGGACCCAGTACTTC
TRBV5-1,-,once,TRBJ1-6,CASRARTQTGSPLHF,TGCGCCAGCAGGGCCAGAACACAAACAGGGAGTCCCCTCCACTTT
TRBV4-1,-,-,TRBJ1-2,CASSQGSGGLAGNYGYTF,TGCGCCAGCAGCCAAGGAAGCGGGGGCCTAGCGGGGAACTATGGCTACACCTTC
TRBV19,TRBD2,-,TRBJ2-7,CASSIASGYDEQYF,TGTGCCAGTAGTATTGCTAGCGGATACGACGAGCAGTACTTC
TRBV19,-,-,TRBJ1-4,CASETGHREKLFF,TGTGCCAGTGAAACAGGTCACAGGGAAAAACTGTTTTTT
TRBV5-1,-,-,TRBJ2-7,CASSLVGGSGEQYF,TGCGCCAGCAGCTTGGTTGGGGGCTCGGGGGAGCAGTACTTC
TRBV2,TRBD1,once,TRBJ1-2,CASSDRGPYGYTF,TGTGCCAGCAGTGATAGGGGGCCCTATGGCTACACCTTC
TRBV14,-,-,TRBJ2-7,CASSRGSSYEQYF,TGTGCCAGCAGCCGGGGCAGCTCCTACGAGCAGTACTTC
TRBV29-1,-,-,TRBJ1-1,CSSRGSNTEAFF,TGCAGCTCCCGGGGATCCAACACTGAAGCTTTCTTT
TRBV29-1,TRBD2,few,TRBJ2-7,CSARGLAGRAGYEQYF,TGCAGCGCCAGGGGACTAGCGGGTCGGGCGGGGTACGAGCAGTACTTC
TRBV5-1,-,-,TRBJ2-5,CASSFQGGGETQYF,TGCGCCAGCAGCTTCCAGGGGGGAGGAGAGACCCAGTACTTC
TRBV7-9,-,few,TRBJ2-7,CSSSSRGGSYEQYF,TGTTCCAGCAGTTCCAGGGGTGGGTCCTACGAGCAGTACTTC
TRBV19,-,-,TRBJ2-4,CASSRTDLAKNSQYF,TGTGCCAGTAGTCGGACAGATCTAGCCAAAAACAGTCAGTACTTC
TRBV6-1,TRBD1,-,TRBJ1-1,CASSEFGDRSGEAFF,TGTGCCAGCAGTGAATTCGGGGACAGGTCGGGTGAAGCTTTCTTT
TRBV28,TRBD2,-,TRBJ2-1,CASSPSGMYNEQFF,TGTGCCAGTTCCCCCAGCGGGATGTACAATGAGCAGTTCTTC
TRBV4-1,TRBD2,few,TRBJ2-7,CASSQALLAGYEQYF,TGCGCCAGCAGCCAAGCTCTCCTAGCGGGGTACGAGCAGTACTTC
TRBV5-1,-,-,TRBJ2-7,CASSSAYEQYF,TGCGCCAGCAGCTCAGCCTACGAGCAGTACTTC
TRBV7-2,-,-,TRBJ2-3,CASSLRSGGQDTQYF,TGTGCCAGCAGCTTAAGGTCAGGAGGGCAAGATACGCAGTATTTT
TRBV11-2,-,-,TRBJ2-6,CASSLVSGANGLTF,TGTGCCAGCAGCTTGGTCTCTGGGGCCAACGGCCTGACTTTC
TRBV6-1,-,-,TRBJ1-2,CASSANGGTYGYTF,TGTGCCAGCAGTGCTAACGGGGGAACCTATGGCTACACCTTC
TRBV6-5,-,-,TRBJ2-1,CASSQDWMNNEQFF,TGTGCCAGCAGTCAGGACTGGATGAACAATGAGCAGTTCTTC
TRBV5-1,TRBD1,-,TRBJ2-1,CASNEQGAGNEQFF,TGCGCCAGCAACGAACAGGGGGCAGGCAATGAGCAGTTCTTC
TRBV6-4,TRBD1,-,TRBJ1-2,CASSRDRDENYGYTF,TGTGCCAGCAGCCGGGACAGGGATGAAAACTATGGCTACACCTTC
TRBV6-4,-,once,TRBJ2-1,CASSGQGGGEQFF,TGTGCCAGCAGTGGACAGGGAGGCGGTGAGCAGTTCTTC
TRBV7-2,TRBD2,once,TRBJ2-7,CASSSLPGLVYEQYF,TGTGCCAGCAGCTCCCTACCGGGACTAGTATACGAGCAGTACTTC
TRBV4-1,-,-,TRBJ1-2,CASSHGGGGGGYTF,TGCGCCAGCAGCCATGGTGGCGGTGGGGGCGGCTACACCTTC
TRBV2,TRBD1,-,TRBJ1-4,CASSGGGTVNEKLFF,TGTGCCAGCAGTGGTGGGGGGACAGTTAATGAAAAACTGTTTTTT
TRBV6-5,TRBD2,-,TRBJ2-5,CASSYGNRREQYF,TGTGCCAGCAGTTACGGGAACCGGCGGGAGCAGTACTTC
TRBV4-1,TRBD1,-,TRBJ2-5,CASSQTGLETQYF,TGCGCCAGCAGCCAGACAGGGTTGGAGACCCAGTACTTC
TRBV2,TRBD1,-,TRBJ1-6,CASSERQGGYNSPLHF,TGTGCCAGCAGTGAAAGACAGGGCGGATATAATTCACCCCTCCACTTT
TRBV28,-,-,TRBJ2-7,CASSLAGRPHEQYF,TGTGCCAGCAGTTTAGCGGGCCGTCCCCACGAGCAGTACTTC
TRBV4-1,TRBD1,few,TRBJ2-3,CASSQGGQGAGDTQYF,TGCGCCAGCAGCCAAGGGGGACAGGGGGCGGGAGATACGCAGTATTTT
TRBV4-3,-,-,TRBJ2-1,CASGMRAGEQFF,TGCGCCAGCGGCATGCGGGCGGGTGAGCAGTTCTTC
TRBV9,TRBD2,-,TRBJ2-1,CASDRPQTSGRDHEQFF,TGTGCCAGCGACCGACCCCAGACTAGCGGGAGGGACCATGAGCAGTTCTTC
TRBV29-1,TRBD1,-,TRBJ2-7,CSVESQGWYEQYF,TGCAGCGTTGAGTCACAGGGGTGGTACGAGCAGTACTTC
TRBV19,-,few,TRBJ2-1,CASSSQGRGYNEQFF,TGTGCCAGTAGTTCACAAGGAAGGGGCTACAATGAGCAGTTCTTC
TRBV7-2,TRBD1,-,TRBJ2-7,CASSPSGTDSYEQYF,TGTGCCAGCAGCCCATCCGGGACAGACTCCTACGAGCAGTACTTC
TRBV7-9,-,-,TRBJ2-7,CASSLGVAAPEQYF,TGTGCCAGCAGCTTAGGGGTAGCGGCCCCCGAGCAGTACTTC
TRBV10-3,-,-,TRBJ1-2,CAISHPNDGGYGYTF,TGTGCCATAAGCCACCCGAACGACGGAGGCTATGGCTACACCTTC
TRBV27,-,-,TRBJ2-1,CASSFSSNEQFF,TGTGCCAGCAGTTTTAGTAGCAATGAGCAGTTCTTC
TRBV28,TRBD1,-,TRBJ2-7,CASRSYGQGSYEQYF,TGTGCCAGCAGGTCATACGGACAGGGCTCCTACGAGCAGTACTTC
TRBV5-4,TRBD2,-,TRBJ2-1,CASTHGGEWSYNEQFF,TGTGCCAGCACCCACGGGGGGGAGTGGTCTTACAATGAGCAGTTCTTC
TRBV19,-,-,TRBJ1-4,CASSISQGREKLFF,TGTGCCAGTAGTATTTCCCAGGGGCGGGAAAAACTGTTTTTT
TRBV29-1,-,-,TRBJ2-6,CSVINSGTRANVLTF,TGCAGCGTGATCAACTCAGGGACTCGGGCCAACGTCCTGACTTTC
TRBV10-2,-,-,TRBJ2-7,CASSDPGGISYEQYF,TGCGCCAGCAGTGACCCCGGCGGGATCTCCTACGAGCAGTACTTC
TRBV5-3,TRBD2,once,TRBJ2-7,CARIQHRAGERPFVYEQYF,TGTGCCAGAATCCAACACCGAGCGGGGGAAAGGCCATTTGTCTACGAGCAGTACTTC
TRBV20-1,-,-,TRBJ1-1,CSARDPPGAFF,TGCAGTGCTAGAGATCCGCCCGGAGCTTTCTTT
TRBV5-6,-,-,TRBJ1-6,CASSSGYIASPLHF,TGTGCCAGCAGTTCCGGATACATAGCATCACCCCTCCACTTT
TRBV7-9,TRBD1,-,TRBJ1-2,CASSISGTAYGYTF,TGTGCCAGCAGCATCTCCGGGACAGCCTATGGCTACACCTTC
TRBV19,-,-,TRBJ2-1,CASSFVATSSYNEQFF,TGTGCCAGTAGCTTCGTAGCGACAAGCTCCTACAATGAGCAGTTCTTC
TRBV7-9,TRBD2,-,TRBJ2-7,CASSPSGSRYEQYF,TGTGCCAGCAGCCCTAGCGGATCGAGGTACGAGCAGTACTTC